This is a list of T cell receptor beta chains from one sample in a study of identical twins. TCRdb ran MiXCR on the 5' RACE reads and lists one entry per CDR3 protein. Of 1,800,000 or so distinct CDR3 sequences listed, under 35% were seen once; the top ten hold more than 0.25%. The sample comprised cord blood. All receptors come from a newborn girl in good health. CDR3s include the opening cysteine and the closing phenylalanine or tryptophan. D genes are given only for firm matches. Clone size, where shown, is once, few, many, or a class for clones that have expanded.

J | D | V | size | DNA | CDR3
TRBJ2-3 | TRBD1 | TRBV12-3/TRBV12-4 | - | TGTGCCAGCAGTTTATGGGACAGGGGAGCAGATGCGGAGTATTTT | CASSLWDRGADAEYF
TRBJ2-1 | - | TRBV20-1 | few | TGCAGTGCTAGTTTCGGCTCGGAAGGCAATGAGCAGTTCTTC | CSASFGSEGNEQFF
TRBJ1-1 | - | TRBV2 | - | TGTGCCAGCAGTGGGACGGCAGGCGGTGTAGCTTTCTTT | CASSGTAGGVAFF
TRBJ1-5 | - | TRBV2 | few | TGTGCCAGCAGTGAAGAAGGGTTGGGCAATCAGCCCCAGCATTTT | CASSEEGLGNQPQHF
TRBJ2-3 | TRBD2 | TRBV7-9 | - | TGTGCCAGCAGCTTACTGGCTAGCGGGGGCACAGATACGCAGTATTTT | CASSLLASGGTDTQYF
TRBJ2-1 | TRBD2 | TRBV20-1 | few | TGCAGTGCTAAAACGGGACTAGCGTACAATGAGCAGTTCTTC | CSAKTGLAYNEQFF
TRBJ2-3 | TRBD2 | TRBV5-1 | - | TGCGCCAGCAGCTGCCCTAGCGGGGGCGGGGATACGCAGTATTTT | CASSCPSGGGDTQYF
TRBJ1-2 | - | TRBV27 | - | TGTGCCAGCGGAATCGGGACTAACTATGGCTACACCTTC | CASGIGTNYGYTF
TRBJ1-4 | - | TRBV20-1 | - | TGCAGTGCTAGAGATTCGAAGCTTAGTAATGAAAAACTGTTTTTT | CSARDSKLSNEKLFF
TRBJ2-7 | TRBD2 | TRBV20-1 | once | TGCAGTGCTACTAGCGGGGGGGCCTCCTACGAGCAGTACTTC | CSATSGGASYEQYF
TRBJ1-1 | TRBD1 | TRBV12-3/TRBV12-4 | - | TGTGCCAGCAGTTTTCGGACAGGGGCAATGAACACTGAAGCTTTCTTT | CASSFRTGAMNTEAFF
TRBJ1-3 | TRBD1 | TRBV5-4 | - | TGTGCCAGCAGCCGGTCGACAGGGCCTATCTCTGGAAACACCATATATTTT | CASSRSTGPISGNTIYF
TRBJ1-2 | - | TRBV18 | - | TGTGCCAGCTCACGGGGCGAAGCTAACTATGGCTACACCTTC | CASSRGEANYGYTF
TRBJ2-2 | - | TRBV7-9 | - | TGTGCCAGCAGCTTAGACCGATCATACACCGGGGAGCTGTTTTTT | CASSLDRSYTGELFF
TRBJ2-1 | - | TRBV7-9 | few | TGTGCCAGCAGCTTTTCGACAGGGCCGCGGGAACTACCGTTGAATGAGCAGTTCTTC | CASSFSTGPRELPLNEQFF
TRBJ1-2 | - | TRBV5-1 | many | TGCGCCAGCAGCTCTTACAAGGACAACTATGGCTACACCTTC | CASSSYKDNYGYTF
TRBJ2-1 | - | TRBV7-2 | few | TGTGCCAGCAGCTTAAAATTCGGGGGCTACAATGAGCAGTTCTTC | CASSLKFGGYNEQFF
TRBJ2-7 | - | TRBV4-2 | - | TGTGCCAGCAGCCAAGAAGTCCAGCGGGTGGACTACGAGCAGTACTTC | CASSQEVQRVDYEQYF
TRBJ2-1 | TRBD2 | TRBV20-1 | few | TGCAGTGGAGAGCGGGAGTACAATGAGCAGTTCTTC | CSGEREYNEQFF
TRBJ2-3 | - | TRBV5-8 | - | TGTGCCAGCAGCGGGGGACTGTATACGCAGTATTTT | CASSGGLYTQYF
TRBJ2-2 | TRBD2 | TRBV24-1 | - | TGTGCCACCAGTCGGCTAGCGGCAACCGGGGAGCTGTTTTTT | CATSRLAATGELFF
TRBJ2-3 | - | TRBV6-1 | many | TGTGCCAGCAGGCCCGCCCGCACAGATACGCAGTATTTT | CASRPARTDTQYF
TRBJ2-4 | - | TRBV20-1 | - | TGCAGTGCCAGAGCGGTAGCCAAAAACATTCAGTACTTC | CSARAVAKNIQYF
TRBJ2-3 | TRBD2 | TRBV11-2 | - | TGTGCCAGCAGCTTTAGCGGGGGTGGTTCAGATACGCAGTATTTT | CASSFSGGGSDTQYF
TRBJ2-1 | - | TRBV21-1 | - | TGTGCCAGCAGCAAAGTCCCCGGGACAGGGGGCAATGAGCAGTTCTTC | CASSKVPGTGGNEQFF
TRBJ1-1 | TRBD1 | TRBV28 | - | TGTGCCAGCAGGGACAGGCGGATGTCTGAAGCTTTCTTT | CASRDRRMSEAFF
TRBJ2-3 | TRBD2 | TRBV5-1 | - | TGCGCCAGCAGCTTGGCACTACTAGCGGCTAGCACAGATACGCAGTATTTT | CASSLALLAASTDTQYF
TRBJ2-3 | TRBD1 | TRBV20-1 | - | TGCAGTGTTGTCCCAGGGGGAGGCACAGATACGCAGTATTTT | CSVVPGGGTDTQYF
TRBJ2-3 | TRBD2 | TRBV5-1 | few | TGCGCCAGCAGCGGGGGGGACCGCACAGATACGCAGTATTTT | CASSGGDRTDTQYF
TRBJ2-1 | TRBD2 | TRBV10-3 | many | TGTGCCATCCTAGCGGGAGGGCGTTCTGAGCAGTTCTTC | CAILAGGRSEQFF
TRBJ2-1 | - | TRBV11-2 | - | TGTGCCAGCAGCTTAGGGCAGGACTGCAATGAGCAGTTCTTC | CASSLGQDCNEQFF
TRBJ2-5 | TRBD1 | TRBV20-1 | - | TGCAGTGCTAGAAGGACAGGGCTCGGGGAGCAGTACTTC | CSARRTGLGEQYF
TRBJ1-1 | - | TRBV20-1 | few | TGCAGTGCTGAGCGCAGTATGAACACTGAAGCTTTCTTT | CSAERSMNTEAFF
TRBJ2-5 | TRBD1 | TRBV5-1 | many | TGCGCCAGCAGCTCGGGACAGAGTTACCAAGAGACCCAGTACTTC | CASSSGQSYQETQYF
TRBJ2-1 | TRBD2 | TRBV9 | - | TGTGCCAGCAGCGTAGCGGGGAGGGAGTACAATGAGCAGTTCTTC | CASSVAGREYNEQFF
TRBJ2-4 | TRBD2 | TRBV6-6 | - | TGTGCCAGCAGTTACCTCAATAGCGGGGGGGCTACAAACATTCAGTACTTC | CASSYLNSGGATNIQYF
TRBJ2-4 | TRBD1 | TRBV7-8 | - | TGTGCCAGCAGCTTTGGGGACAGAAAAATAGACATTCAGTACTTC | CASSFGDRKIDIQYF
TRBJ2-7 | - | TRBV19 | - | TGTGCCAGTAGTATAGATCGGGGCGAGCAGTACTTC | CASSIDRGEQYF
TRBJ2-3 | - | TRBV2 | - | TGTGCCAGCAGTGTTCGGCAGCTGGCTTCTGGCACAGATACGCAGTATTTT | CASSVRQLASGTDTQYF
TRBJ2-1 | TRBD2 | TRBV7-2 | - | TGTGCCAGCAGCGACCAACTAGCGGGAGGGCAGTTCTTC | CASSDQLAGGQFF
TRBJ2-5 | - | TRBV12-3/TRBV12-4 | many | TGTGCCAGCAGTTTTACTCAAGAGACCCAGTACTTC | CASSFTQETQYF
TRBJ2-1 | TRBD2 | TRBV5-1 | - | TGCGCCAGCTATAGCGGGGGCGACCACAATGAGCAGTTCTTC | CASYSGGDHNEQFF
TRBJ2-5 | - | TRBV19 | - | TGTGCCAGCGCCTCGCAAGGGACCCAGTACTTC | CASASQGTQYF
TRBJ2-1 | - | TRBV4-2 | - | TGTGCCAGCAGCCAGGAGCCGGACTCAAATGAGCAGTTCTTC | CASSQEPDSNEQFF
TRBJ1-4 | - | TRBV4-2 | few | TGTGCCAGCAGCCAAGCAACCCGACAGACTAATGAAAAACTGTTTTTT | CASSQATRQTNEKLFF
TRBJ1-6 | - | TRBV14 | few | TGTGCCAGCAGCCAAGAGTTTCCCTCAGTCCATTCACCCCTCCACTTT | CASSQEFPSVHSPLHF
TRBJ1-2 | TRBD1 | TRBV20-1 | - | TGCAGTGCTAGAGATGATCCGGGACAGGGGGCCTATGGCTACACCTTC | CSARDDPGQGAYGYTF
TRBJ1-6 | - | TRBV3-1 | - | TGTGCCAGCAGCCAAGACAAGTGGGGGCACGATAATTCACCCCTCCACTTT | CASSQDKWGHDNSPLHF
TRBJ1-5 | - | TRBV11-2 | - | TGTGCCAGCAGCTTAGTCCAGGGCATTAGCAATCAGCCCCAGCATTTT | CASSLVQGISNQPQHF
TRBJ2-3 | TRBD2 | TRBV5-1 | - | TGCGCCAGCAACTTGGAACTAGCGGGACCCTTAACTACAGATACGCAGTATTTT | CASNLELAGPLTTDTQYF
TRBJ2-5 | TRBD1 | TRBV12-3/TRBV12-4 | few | TGTGCCAGCAGTTTAGGACAGGGATCCTCTTCTAGGCAGTACTTC | CASSLGQGSSSRQYF
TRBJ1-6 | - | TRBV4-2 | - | TGTGCCAGCAGCCAAGAAGTTGGTTCACCCCTCCACTTT | CASSQEVGSPLHF
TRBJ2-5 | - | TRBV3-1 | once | TGTGCCAGCAGCTTAAGAACTAGCCCGAGCTTATACAATGAGCAGTACTTC | CASSLRTSPSLYNEQYF
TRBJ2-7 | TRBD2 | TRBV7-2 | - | TGTGCCAGCAGCCACACTAGCGGGAGTTACATCTACGAGCAGTACTTC | CASSHTSGSYIYEQYF
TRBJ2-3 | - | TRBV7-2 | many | TGTGCCAGCAGCTTAGACGGCAACACAGATACGCAGTATTTT | CASSLDGNTDTQYF